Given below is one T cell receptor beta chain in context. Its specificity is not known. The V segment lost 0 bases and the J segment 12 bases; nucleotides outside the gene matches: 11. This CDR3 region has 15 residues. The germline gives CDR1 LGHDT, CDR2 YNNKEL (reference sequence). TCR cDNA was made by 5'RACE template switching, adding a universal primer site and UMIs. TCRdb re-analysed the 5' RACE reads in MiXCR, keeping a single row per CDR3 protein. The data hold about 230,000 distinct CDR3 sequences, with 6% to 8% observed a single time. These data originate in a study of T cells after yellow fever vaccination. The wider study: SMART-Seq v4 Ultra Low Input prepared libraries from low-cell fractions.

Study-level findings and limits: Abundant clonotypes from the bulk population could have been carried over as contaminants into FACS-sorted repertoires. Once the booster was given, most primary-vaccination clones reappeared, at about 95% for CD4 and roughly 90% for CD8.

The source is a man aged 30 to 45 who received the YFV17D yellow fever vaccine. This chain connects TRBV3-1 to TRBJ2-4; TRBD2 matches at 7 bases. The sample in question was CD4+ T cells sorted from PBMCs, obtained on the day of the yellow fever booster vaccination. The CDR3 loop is CASSQDPAGERGQYF. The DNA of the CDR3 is TGTGCCAGCAGCCAAGACCCCGCGGGAGAGAGGGGTCAGTACTTC. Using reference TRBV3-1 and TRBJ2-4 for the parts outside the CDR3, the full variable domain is DTAVSQTPKYLVTQMGNDKSIKCEQNLGHDTMYWYKQDSKKFLKIMFSYNNKELIINETVPNRFSPKSPDKAHLNLHINSLELGDSAVYFCASSQDPAGERGQYFGAGTRLSVL.